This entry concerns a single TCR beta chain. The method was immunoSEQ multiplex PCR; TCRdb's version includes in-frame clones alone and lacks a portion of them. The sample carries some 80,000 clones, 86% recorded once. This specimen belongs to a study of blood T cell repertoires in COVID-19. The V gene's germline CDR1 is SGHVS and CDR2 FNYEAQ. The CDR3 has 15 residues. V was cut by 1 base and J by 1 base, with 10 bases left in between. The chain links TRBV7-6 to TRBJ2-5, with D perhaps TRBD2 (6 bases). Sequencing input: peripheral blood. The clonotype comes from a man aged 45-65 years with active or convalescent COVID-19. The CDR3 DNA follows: TGTGCCAGCAGCTTAGGGTGGGACTTCCAAGAGACCCAGTACTTC. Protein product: CASSLGWDFQETQYF.